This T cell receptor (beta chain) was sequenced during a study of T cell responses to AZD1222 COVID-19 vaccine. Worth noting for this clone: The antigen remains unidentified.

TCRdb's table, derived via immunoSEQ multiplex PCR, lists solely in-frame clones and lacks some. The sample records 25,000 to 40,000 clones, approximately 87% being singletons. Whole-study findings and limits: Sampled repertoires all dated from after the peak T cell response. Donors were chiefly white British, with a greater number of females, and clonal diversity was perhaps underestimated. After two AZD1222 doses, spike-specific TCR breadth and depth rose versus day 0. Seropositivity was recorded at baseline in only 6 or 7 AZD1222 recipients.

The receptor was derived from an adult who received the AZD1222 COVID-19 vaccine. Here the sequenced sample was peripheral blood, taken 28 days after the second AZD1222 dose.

The CDR3 DNA follows: TGTGCCAGCAGCCCAGAAGAGCTCACTGAAGCTTTCTTT. Translated: CASSPEELTEAFF. The V call is TRBV9, the J call TRBJ1-1; D is undetermined. The germline gives CDR1 SGDLS, CDR2 YYNGEE. The germline V and J ends were trimmed by 4 bases and 4 bases, with 11 bases remaining between them. The CDR3 loop spans 13 amino acids.